Listed here are 10 T cell receptor beta chains from one sample, sequenced in a study of T cells in Graves' hyperthyroidism and ophthalmopathy (dated by TCRdb to 2018 to 2020). The protocol used for the library was multiplex PCR. The sequencer was an Illumina HiSeq 2000. The TCR beta CDR3 regions were amplified from the RNA transcripts. The TCR CDR3 was subjected to a first round of RT-PCR using the HTBI primer set and the Qiagen OneStep RT-PCR kit. Through fastp at Q25 and MiXCR, TCRdb rebuilt clones from the public reads, retaining in-frame beta chains. A single entry per CDR3 protein holds the most common genes and DNA from its merged rows. This sample gives hundreds of thousands of distinct CDR3 sequences in total; approximately 20% of them show up just once. The ten top clones hold around two thirds of the sample. The specimen sequenced was blood. Every receptor here comes from a man under 40 with Graves' ophthalmopathy.

This chain links TRBV27 with TRBJ1-1, with D maybe TRBD1 (6 bases). CDR1 MNHEY and CDR2 SMNVEV come from the germline V gene (reference sequence). CDR3 length equals 15 residues. V was trimmed by 6 bases and J by 0 bases, leaving 14 bases between them. CDR3 DNA sequence: TGTGCCAGCAGGGCAGGGGATGGAATGAACACTGAAGCTTTCTTT. It codes for CASRAGDGMNTEAFF.

This clonotype showed up many times. This chain connects TRBV7-3 to TRBJ2-3, with TRBD2 as a possible D gene (6 bases). The V gene's germline CDR1 is SGHTA and CDR2 FQGTGA. Trimming cost V 1 base and J 2 bases, with 10 bases left between them. This CDR3 has 15 residues. CDR3 bases: TGTGCCAGCAGCTTAAGGGGGGACCACACAGATACGCAGTATTTT. This gives the protein CASSLRGDHTDTQYF.

The chain links TRBV5-1 to TRBJ2-3; 8 nucleotides line up with TRBD2. The CDR3 consists of 15 residues. Germline assignment: CDR1 SGHRS and CDR2 YFSETQ. After removal of 0 bases from V and 4 bases from J, the junction contained 4 bases not matched to a gene. DNA for the CDR3: TGCGCCAGCAGCTTGGGGACTAGCTTGGCAGATACGCAGTATTTT. Translating it yields CASSLGTSLADTQYF.

This clonotype has ten or more counts. The chain joins TRBV6-1 to TRBJ2-7, with D hard to call. V was cut by 5 bases and J by 6 bases, with 11 bases left in between. The CDR3 runs to 12 residues. Per the germline V gene, CDR1 is MNHNS and CDR2 is SASEGT. The CDR3 here is CASSPGHPEQYF. For the CDR3, the DNA is TGTGCCAGCAGTCCCGGGCACCCCGAGCAGTACTTC.

The chain couples TRBV20-1 to TRBJ2-7; 13 bases map to TRBD2. V lost 2 bases and J lost 7; bases outside the gene matches: 8. The CDR3 is made up of 15 amino acids. CDR1 and CDR2 (germline): DFQATT, SNEGSKA (reference sequence). This CDR3 is CSARTGTSGMGEQYF. The CDR3 DNA reads as TGCAGTGCTAGAACAGGGACTAGCGGGATGGGTGAGCAGTACTTC.

The chain couples TRBV5-1 to TRBJ2-5; 15 bases map to TRBD2. Germline CDR1 and CDR2: SGHRS and YFSETQ. The CDR3 loop spans 14 amino acids. J lost 9 bases, V lost 5 bases, and 5 bases had no gene match. In DNA form, the CDR3 reads TGCGCCAGCAGTCCGGGACTAGCGGGAGGTCCCCAGTACTTC. Protein product: CASSPGLAGGPQYF. Full variable domain (rest looked up from reference TRBV5-1 and TRBJ2-5): KAGVTQTPRYLIKTRGQQVTLSCSPISGHRSVSWYQQTPGQGLQFLFEYFSETQRNKGNFPGRFSGRQFSNSRSEMNVSTLELGDSALYLCASSPGLAGGPQYFGPGTRLLVL.

This clonotype has a handful of counts. The chain recombines TRBV29-1 with TRBJ2-7, with D tentatively TRBD2 (5 bases). There are 11 residues in the CDR3. Germline-derived CDR1 and CDR2 are SQVTM and ANQGSEA. Trimming took off 0 bases at V and 6 bases at J, with 6 bases between the two ends. The CDR3 nucleotides are TGCAGCGTTGAAGATGCGGGCGAGCAGTACTTC. This encodes CSVEDAGEQYF.

The chain combines TRBV6-1 with TRBJ2-3; D might be TRBD1 (5 bases). Germline loops: CDR1 MNHNS, CDR2 SASEGT. The V end lost 1 base, the J end lost 0 bases, and 8 bases lay between the germline ends. The CDR3 extends over 15 amino acids. The DNA for the CDR3 is TGTGCCAGCAGTGAAGTGGACATTAGCACAGATACGCAGTATTTT. This encodes CASSEVDISTDTQYF.

This clonotype has just a few counts. The chain employs TRBV9 and TRBJ1-5; D unresolved. Trimming cost V 0 bases and J 3 bases, with 10 bases left between them. The germline V gene has CDR1 SGDLS and CDR2 YYNGEE. The CDR3 runs to 15 residues. The CDR3 spells CASSVALPANQPQHF. The DNA of the CDR3 is TGTGCCAGCAGCGTAGCTTTGCCCGCCAATCAGCCCCAGCATTTT.

V and J are TRBV6-2 or TRBV6-3 and TRBJ2-2; 12 bases map to TRBD2. The germline V gene has CDR1 MNHEY and CDR2 SVGEGT. V was clipped by 6 bases and J by 3 bases; unmatched bases: 2. The CDR3 contains 15 residues. The CDR3, as DNA: TGTGCCAGCAGGAGACTAGCGGGGGACACCGGGGAGCTGTTTTTT. Its translation is CASRRLAGDTGELFF.